Below, one T cell receptor beta chain is given with its context. This specimen belongs to a study of neurological immune-mediated disorders. TCRdb independently ran MiXCR on the 5' RACE reads; one entry per CDR3 protein. The top ten clones hold 5.5% to 6% of a sample with under 60,000 distinct CDR3 sequences, about 3.7% of them seen once. The CDR3 loop spans 14 amino acids. V shed 3 bases, J shed 5 bases, and the junction held 4 bases outside the gene matches. In germline, CDR1 is SGHNT, CDR2 YENEEA. Sequencing used PBMCs. The receptor was isolated from a man aged 40-55 years with multiple sclerosis. The chain has TRBV11-3 and TRBJ1-1; 9 nucleotides align to TRBD1. This chain's CDR3 is CASSFTTGGTEAFF. The CDR3 bases are TGTGCCAGCAGCTTTACGACAGGGGGAACTGAAGCTTTCTTT. Looking up the rest from reference TRBV11-3 and TRBJ1-1 gives the full variable domain: EAGVVQSPRYKIIEKKQPVAFWCNPISGHNTLYWYLQNLGQGPELLIRYENEEAVDDSQLPKDRFSAERLKGVDSTLKIQPAELGDSAVYLCASSFTTGGTEAFFGQGTRLTVV.